This T cell receptor beta chain was sequenced in a study of blood T cell repertoires in COVID-19. Study context: COVID-19 samples collected from the United States, Italy and Spain covered acute and convalescent phases. T cells, B-cell-depleted T cells, or PBMCs supplied cDNA or gDNA.

Some clones are missing from TCRdb's copy, which holds only in-frame ones; the method was immunoSEQ multiplex PCR. The sample shows about 130,000 clones, around 89% of them seen only once. CDR3 length: 18 residues. CDR1 is SEHNR, CDR2 FQNEAQ, per germline (reference sequence). With 5 bases clipped from V and 8 bases from J, the junction kept 19 bases outside the gene matches. The receptor was derived from a man aged 50 to 59 with acute or convalescent COVID-19. The sequencing sample was made of peripheral blood. V and J are TRBV7-9 and TRBJ1-2; 11 bases match TRBD1. In DNA, the CDR3 is TGTGCCAGCAGCACTATCAGACTCAGGACAGGGGGCGCGACCGGCTACACCTTC. As protein: CASSTIRLRTGGATGYTF.